This is a list of T cell receptor beta chains from one sample in a study of blood T cell repertoires in COVID-19. Assay: immunoSEQ multiplex PCR; the TCRdb copy retains only in-frame clones and omits some. The table has 270,000 or so clones, 85% to 90% seen once. The sequencing sample was made of peripheral blood. The receptors were gathered from a woman aged 40 to 50 who had recovered from COVID-19. Each CDR3 is given with its conserved first and last residue. A D gene is named only where the DNA matches it firmly. Expanded clones get a size class; other rows say once, few or many, or leave the size out.

>NA|TRBV5-1|TRBJ2-3|TRBD2
TGCGCCAGCTCAAGGGGGAGCGGGAGGGCGACAGATACGCAGTATTTT
CASSRGSGRATDTQYF
>NA|TRBV14|TRBJ2-3|NA
TGTGCCAGCAGCTCTCAGACCGGCCAAGGGGCGCAGTATTTT
CASSSQTGQGAQYF
>NA|TRBV6-1|TRBJ2-5|NA
TGTGCCAGCAGTGAGAGTTTGGAGACCCAGTACTTC
CASSESLETQYF
>NA|TRBV18|TRBJ1-1|TRBD1
TGTGCCAGCCGACAGGGCCTGAACACTGAAGCTTTCTTT
CASRQGLNTEAFF
>NA|TRBV5-1|TRBJ1-3|NA
TGCGCCAGCAGCACAGGGACCCTCTCTGGAAACACCATATATTTT
CASSTGTLSGNTIYF
>once|TRBV5-1|TRBJ2-5|TRBD1
TGCGCCAGCAGCTTGAACAGGGGAGAGACCCAGTACTTC
CASSLNRGETQYF
>NA|TRBV11-3|TRBJ2-2|TRBD2
TGTGCCAGCAGCTTAGATCGCGTCCTAGCGGGAAGTAACACCGGGGAGCTGTTTTTT
CASSLDRVLAGSNTGELFF
>NA|TRBV6-5|TRBJ1-1|NA
TGTGCCAGCGGGCGGGATCCCACTGAAGCTTTCTTT
CASGRDPTEAFF
>few|TRBV6-5|TRBJ2-2|NA
TGTGCCAGTTCAGGTGGGGGCGTGCTGTTTTTT
CASSGGGVLFF
>NA|TRBV5-6|TRBJ1-1|NA
TGTGCCAGCAGCTGGGGGGTGCCGAACACTGAAGCTTTCTTT
CASSWGVPNTEAFF
>NA|TRBV11-3|TRBJ2-1|NA
TGTGCCAGCAGCCCTTTCCTAGCGCGGTACAATGAGCAGTTCTTC
CASSPFLARYNEQFF
>NA|TRBV7-2|TRBJ2-1|NA
TGTGCCAGCAGCTTAGGTGTAGAAGAGGGGCAGTTCTTC
CASSLGVEEGQFF
>NA|TRBV30|TRBJ1-2|TRBD1
TGTGCCTGGAGTGCCGGACAGGGCGTGGGTGGCTACACCTTC
CAWSAGQGVGGYTF
>NA|TRBV4-1|TRBJ2-5|TRBD2
TGCGCCAGCAGCCAGGTCTTAGCGGGGAAAGAGACCCAGTACTTC
CASSQVLAGKETQYF
>few|TRBV5-1|TRBJ1-3|NA
TGCGCCAGCAGGCAACAGAGCTCTGGAAACACCATATATTTT
CASRQQSSGNTIYF
>NA|TRBV3-1/TRBV3-2|TRBJ2-3|NA
TGTGCCAGCAGCCCGAGGGCAGATACGCAGTATTTT
CASSPRADTQYF
>NA|TRBV24-1|TRBJ2-3|NA
TGTGCCACCAGTGAGGACAAGGTCCTTGGAAATACGCAGTATTTT
CATSEDKVLGNTQYF
>NA|TRBV5-6|TRBJ1-2|TRBD1
TGTGCCAGCAGCTCCCGACAGGGCCAGGGCTACACCTTC
CASSSRQGQGYTF
>NA|TRBV6-2/TRBV6-3|TRBJ2-5|NA
TGTGCCAGCAGTTACCCCCCACTCTCGAGTCGTGAGACCCAGTACTTC
CASSYPPLSSRETQYF
>NA|TRBV4-2|TRBJ1-2|NA
TGTGCCAGCAGCCAAGAGGGAGGGGGAGTAAACTATGGCTACACCTTC
CASSQEGGGVNYGYTF
>many|TRBV7-7|TRBJ1-3|NA
TGTGCCAGCATGACTGAGGACATATGCTCTGGAAACACCATATATTTT
CASMTEDICSGNTIYF
>NA|TRBV5-1|TRBJ1-2|NA
TGCGCCAGCAGGGCAGACATATATGGCTACACCTTC
CASRADIYGYTF
>once|TRBV30|TRBJ1-2|NA
TGTGCCTGGAGTAGGGAGGTCTATGGCTACACCTTC
CAWSREVYGYTF
>few|TRBV27|TRBJ2-3|TRBD1
TGTGCCAGCAGTTCGGGACAGGGAACAGATACGCAGTATTTT
CASSSGQGTDTQYF
>NA|TRBV5-4|TRBJ2-3|NA
TGTGCCAGCAGCTTGGTTGGGGGAGGAGATACGCAGTATTTT
CASSLVGGGDTQYF
>NA|TRBV5-1|TRBJ2-1|NA
TGCGCCAGCAGCCCGCAGACAGGATCCTACAATGAGCAGTTCTTC
CASSPQTGSYNEQFF
>once|TRBV11-2|TRBJ2-7|NA
TGTGCCAGCAGCCGAATTGGACAGAGGGTCGGTGTCTCGCACGAGCAGTACTTC
CASSRIGQRVGVSHEQYF
>NA|TRBV5-6|TRBJ1-2|NA
TGTGCCAGCAGCTTCCATACGGGGGGCTACACCTTC
CASSFHTGGYTF
>NA|TRBV10-3|TRBJ1-5|NA
TGTGCCATCAGTTTCGGCGGGGCTGACCAGCCCCAGCATTTT
CAISFGGADQPQHF
>NA|TRBV5-1|TRBJ2-7|TRBD1
TGCGCCAGCAGAGGACAGGGTTGGGCCTACGAGCAGTACTTC
CASRGQGWAYEQYF
>few|TRBV28|TRBJ2-3|NA
TGTGCCAGCAGTTTGGGGGAGCGGGTTGGCACAGATACGCAGTATTTT
CASSLGERVGTDTQYF
>NA|TRBV6-4|TRBJ2-2|NA
TGTGCCAGCAGAGACCAGGGGACGGGGGAGCTGTTTTTT
CASRDQGTGELFF
>once|TRBV7-2|TRBJ1-1|NA
TGTGCCAGCAGCTCGGGTCCTCCCCGGGTGGGCACTGAAGCTTTCTTT
CASSSGPPRVGTEAFF
>NA|TRBV7-3|TRBJ2-5|TRBD2
TGTGCCAGCAGCCTCCGACTAGCGGGGGGGGAGACCCAGTACTTC
CASSLRLAGGETQYF
>NA|TRBV6-5|TRBJ2-4|NA
TGTGCCAGCAGACAGAACAGGCTAGCCAAAAACATTCAGTACTTC
CASRQNRLAKNIQYF
>NA|TRBV5-1|TRBJ2-5|NA
TGCGCCAGCAGCCAGGGACTTGCCCAAGAGACCCAGTACTTC
CASSQGLAQETQYF
>NA|TRBV5-1|TRBJ2-3|TRBD2
TGCGCCAGCAGCTTGTCAACTAGCGGGGGGGCAGATACGCAGTATTTT
CASSLSTSGGADTQYF
>NA|TRBV6-4|TRBJ1-2|TRBD1
TGTGCCAGCAGAAAAGGGGGACAGGGCGACTATGGCTACACCTTC
CASRKGGQGDYGYTF
>NA|TRBV7-8|TRBJ1-2|NA
TGTGCCAGCAGCCAGACTACAGGGAGCTATGGCTACACCTTC
CASSQTTGSYGYTF
>NA|TRBV10-3|TRBJ1-4|TRBD1
TGTGCCATCAGTGAGTCGACAGGGGGCAATGAAAAACTGTTTTTT
CAISESTGGNEKLFF
>NA|TRBV4-3|TRBJ1-2|TRBD1
TGCGCCAGCAGCCCCCGTCAAGGACAGGGGTTGAGTGGCTACACCTTC
CASSPRQGQGLSGYTF
>NA|TRBV5-1|TRBJ1-2|NA
TGCGCCAGCAGCTCCTACAGGGCGGACTATGGCTACACCTTC
CASSSYRADYGYTF
>NA|TRBV2|TRBJ1-4|NA
TGTGCCAGCGGGGGGGATCAGGACCCTAATGAAAAACTGTTTTTT
CASGGDQDPNEKLFF
>NA|TRBV30|TRBJ1-1|NA
TGTGCCTGGAGCCTAGAAGGGGACACTGAAGCTTTCTTT
CAWSLEGDTEAFF
>NA|TRBV21-1|TRBJ1-2|NA
TGTGCCAGCAGCAAAGACAAGTACGATAACTATGGCTACACCTTC
CASSKDKYDNYGYTF
>once|TRBV29-1|TRBJ2-3|NA
TGCAGCGTCGCGTCCGGGACTAGCACAGATACGCAGTATTTT
CSVASGTSTDTQYF
>once|TRBV3-1/TRBV3-2|TRBJ2-3|TRBD2
TGTGCCAGCAGCCAAGATGCCGGGACTAGGGCAGATACGCAGTATTTT
CASSQDAGTRADTQYF
>few|TRBV24-1|TRBJ2-1|TRBD2
TGTGCCACCAGTGACCCATGGACTAGCGGGAGGGATGAGCAGTTCTTC
CATSDPWTSGRDEQFF
>NA|TRBV18|TRBJ2-5|NA
TGTGCCAGCTCACCAGCGGTCCAAGAGACCCAGTACTTC
CASSPAVQETQYF
>NA|TRBV9|TRBJ1-3|NA
TGTGCCAGCAGCGTCTCGACAGGCTCTGGAAACACCATATATTTT
CASSVSTGSGNTIYF
>NA|TRBV10-2|TRBJ1-3|NA
TGCGCCAGCAGGGACAGCGTCCTCTCTGGAAACACCATATATTTT
CASRDSVLSGNTIYF
>NA|TRBV9|TRBJ1-1|NA
TGTGCCAGCAGCGTAGCTACGGTGAACACTGAAGCTTTCTTT
CASSVATVNTEAFF
>NA|TRBV15|TRBJ2-2|NA
TGTGCCACCAGCCTGATGGGGCCGGAGAACACCGGGGAGCTGTTTTTT
CATSLMGPENTGELFF
>NA|TRBV28|TRBJ2-2|NA
TGTGCCAGCAATATACTAGGTACCGGGGAGCTGTTTTTT
CASNILGTGELFF
>NA|TRBV28|TRBJ1-2|NA
TGTGCCAGCAGCAAACAAAACTATGGGAGAGACTATGGCTACACCTTC
CASSKQNYGRDYGYTF
>NA|TRBV11-2|TRBJ1-3|NA
TGTGCCAGCAGCTTAGATAGTGGAAACACCATATATTTT
CASSLDSGNTIYF